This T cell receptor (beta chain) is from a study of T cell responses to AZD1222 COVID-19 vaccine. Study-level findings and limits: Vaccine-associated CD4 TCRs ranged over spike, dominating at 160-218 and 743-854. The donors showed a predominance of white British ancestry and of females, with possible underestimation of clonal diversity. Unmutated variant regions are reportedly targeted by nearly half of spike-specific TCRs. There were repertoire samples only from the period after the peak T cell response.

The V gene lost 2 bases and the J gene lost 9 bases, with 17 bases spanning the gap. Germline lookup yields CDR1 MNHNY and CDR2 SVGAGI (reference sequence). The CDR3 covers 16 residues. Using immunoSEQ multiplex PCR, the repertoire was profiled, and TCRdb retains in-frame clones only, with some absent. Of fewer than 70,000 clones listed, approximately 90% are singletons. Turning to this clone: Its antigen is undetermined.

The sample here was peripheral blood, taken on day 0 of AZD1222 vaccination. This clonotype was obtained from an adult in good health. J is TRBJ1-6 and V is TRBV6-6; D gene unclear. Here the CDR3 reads CASSYGPSAGLSPLHF. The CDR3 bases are TGTGCCAGCAGTTACGGCCCCTCGGCAGGACTTTCACCCCTCCACTTT.